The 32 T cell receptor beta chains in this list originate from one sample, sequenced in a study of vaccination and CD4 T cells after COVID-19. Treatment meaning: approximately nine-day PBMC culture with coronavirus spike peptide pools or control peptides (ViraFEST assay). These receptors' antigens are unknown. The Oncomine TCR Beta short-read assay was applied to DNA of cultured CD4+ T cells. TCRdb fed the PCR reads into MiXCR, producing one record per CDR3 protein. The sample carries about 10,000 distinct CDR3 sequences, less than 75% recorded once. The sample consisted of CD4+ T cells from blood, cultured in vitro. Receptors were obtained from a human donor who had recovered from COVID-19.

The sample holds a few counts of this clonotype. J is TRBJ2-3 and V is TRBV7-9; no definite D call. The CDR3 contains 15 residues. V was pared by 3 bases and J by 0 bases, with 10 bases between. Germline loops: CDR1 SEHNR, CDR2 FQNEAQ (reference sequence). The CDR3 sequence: CASSLGTTSTDTQYF. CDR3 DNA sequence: TGTGCCAGCAGCTTGGGTACAACTAGCACAGATACGCAGTATTTT.

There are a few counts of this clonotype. In nucleotides, the CDR3 is TGTGCCAGCAGTGAGGCTGCCATGAACACTGAAGCTTTCTTT. Protein product: CASSEAAMNTEAFF. The rearrangement links TRBV2 to TRBJ1-1; D not resolved. The V and J ends lost 3 bases and 0 bases respectively, with 8 bases between them. This CDR3 contains 14 residues. CDR1 and CDR2 (germline): SNHLY, FYNNEI.

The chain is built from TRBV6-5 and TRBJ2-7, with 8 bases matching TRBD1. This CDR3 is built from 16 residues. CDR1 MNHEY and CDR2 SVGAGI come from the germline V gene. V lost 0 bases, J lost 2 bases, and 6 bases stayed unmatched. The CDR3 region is CASSYSPQGATYEQYF. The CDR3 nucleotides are TGTGCCAGCAGTTACTCTCCCCAGGGGGCCACCTACGAGCAGTACTTC.

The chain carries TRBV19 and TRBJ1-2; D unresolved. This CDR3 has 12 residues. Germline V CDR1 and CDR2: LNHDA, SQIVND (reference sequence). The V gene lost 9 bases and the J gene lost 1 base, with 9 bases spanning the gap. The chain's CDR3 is CASGLLNYGYTF. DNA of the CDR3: TGTGCCAGCGGGCTACTTAACTATGGCTACACCTTC.

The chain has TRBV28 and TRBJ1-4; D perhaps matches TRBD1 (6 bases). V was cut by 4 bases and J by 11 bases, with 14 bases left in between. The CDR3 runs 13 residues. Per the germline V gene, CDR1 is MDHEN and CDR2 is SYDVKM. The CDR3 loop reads CASSSTGAVKLFF. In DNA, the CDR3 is TGTGCCAGCAGTTCTACGGGGGCGGTGAAACTGTTTTTT. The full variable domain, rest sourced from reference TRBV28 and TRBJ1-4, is DVKVTQSSRYLVKRTGEKVFLECVQDMDHENMFWYRQDPGLGLRLIYFSYDVKMKEKGDIPEGYSVSREKKERFSLILESASTNQTSMYLCASSSTGAVKLFFGSGTQLSVL.

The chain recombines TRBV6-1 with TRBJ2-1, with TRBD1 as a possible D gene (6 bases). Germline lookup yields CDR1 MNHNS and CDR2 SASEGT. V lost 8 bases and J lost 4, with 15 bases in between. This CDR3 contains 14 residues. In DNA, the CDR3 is TGTGCCAGCGTTGGCCGACAGGAGTACAATGAGCAGTTCTTC. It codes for CASVGRQEYNEQFF.

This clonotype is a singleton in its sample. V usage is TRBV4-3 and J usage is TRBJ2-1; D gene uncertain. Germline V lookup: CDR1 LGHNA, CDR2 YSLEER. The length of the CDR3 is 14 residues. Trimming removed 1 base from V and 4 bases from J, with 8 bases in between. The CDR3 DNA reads TGCGCCAGCAGCCAAGCGGACCGTTACAATGAGCAGTTCTTC. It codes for CASSQADRYNEQFF.

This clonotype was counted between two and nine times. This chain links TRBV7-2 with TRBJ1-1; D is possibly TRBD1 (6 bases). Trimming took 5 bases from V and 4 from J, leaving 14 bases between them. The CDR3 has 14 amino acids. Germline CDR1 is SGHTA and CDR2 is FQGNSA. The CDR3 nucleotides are TGTGCCAGCAGCGTACAGGGCGGTGGCACTGAAGCTTTCTTT. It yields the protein CASSVQGGGTEAFF. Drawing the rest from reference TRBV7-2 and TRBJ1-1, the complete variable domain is GAGVSQSPSNKVTEKGKDVELRCDPISGHTALYWYRQSLGQGLEFLIYFQGNSAPDKSGLPSDRFSAERTGGSVSTLTIQRTQQEDSAVYLCASSVQGGGTEAFFGQGTRLTVV.

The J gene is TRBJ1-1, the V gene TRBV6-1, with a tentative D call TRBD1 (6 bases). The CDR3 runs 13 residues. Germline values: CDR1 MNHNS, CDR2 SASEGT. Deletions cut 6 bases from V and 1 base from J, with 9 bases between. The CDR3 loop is CASSQDRNTEAFF. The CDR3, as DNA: TGTGCCAGCAGCCAGGACAGGAACACTGAAGCTTTCTTT.

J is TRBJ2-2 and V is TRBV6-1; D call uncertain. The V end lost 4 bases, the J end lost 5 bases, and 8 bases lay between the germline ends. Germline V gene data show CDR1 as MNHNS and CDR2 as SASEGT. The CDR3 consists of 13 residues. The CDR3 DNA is TGTGCCAGCAGTGTCAGTTTTACCGGGGAGCTGTTTTTT. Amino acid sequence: CASSVSFTGELFF.

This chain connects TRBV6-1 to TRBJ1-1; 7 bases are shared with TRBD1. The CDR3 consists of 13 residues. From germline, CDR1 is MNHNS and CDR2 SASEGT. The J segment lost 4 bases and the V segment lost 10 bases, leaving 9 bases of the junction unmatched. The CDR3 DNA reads TGTGCCATCATAGGGGGCGCCGGCACTGAAGCTTTCTTT. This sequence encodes CAIIGGAGTEAFF.

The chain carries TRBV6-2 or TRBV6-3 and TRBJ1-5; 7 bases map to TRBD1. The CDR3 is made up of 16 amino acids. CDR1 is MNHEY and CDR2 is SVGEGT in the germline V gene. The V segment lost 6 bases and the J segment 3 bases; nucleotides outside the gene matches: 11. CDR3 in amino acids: CASRLRGGGNNQPQHF. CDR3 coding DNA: TGTGCCAGCAGGCTCAGAGGGGGCGGGAACAATCAGCCCCAGCATTTT.

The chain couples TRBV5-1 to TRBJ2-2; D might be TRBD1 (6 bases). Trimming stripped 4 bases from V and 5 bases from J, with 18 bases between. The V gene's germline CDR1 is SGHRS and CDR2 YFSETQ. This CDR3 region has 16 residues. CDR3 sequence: CASSVNRVRRTGELFF. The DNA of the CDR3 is TGCGCCAGCAGCGTGAACAGGGTCCGGCGGACCGGGGAGCTGTTTTTT.

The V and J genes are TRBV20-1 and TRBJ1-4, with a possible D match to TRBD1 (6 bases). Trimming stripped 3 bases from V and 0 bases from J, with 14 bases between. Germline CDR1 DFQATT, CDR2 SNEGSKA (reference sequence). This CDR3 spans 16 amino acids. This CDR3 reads CSASGGTLATNEKLFF. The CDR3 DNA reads TGCAGTGCTAGTGGAGGGACACTGGCAACTAATGAAAAACTGTTTTTT.

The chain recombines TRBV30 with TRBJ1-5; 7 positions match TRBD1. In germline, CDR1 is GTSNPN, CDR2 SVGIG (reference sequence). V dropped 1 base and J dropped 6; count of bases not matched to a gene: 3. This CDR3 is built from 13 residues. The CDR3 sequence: CAWSEQGGQPQHF. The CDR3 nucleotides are TGTGCCTGGAGTGAGCAGGGGGGTCAGCCCCAGCATTTT.

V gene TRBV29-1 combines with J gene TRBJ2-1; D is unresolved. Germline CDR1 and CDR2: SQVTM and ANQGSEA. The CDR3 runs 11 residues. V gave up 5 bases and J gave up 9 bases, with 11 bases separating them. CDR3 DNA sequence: TGCAGCGTTTGGCTAGGCCGTGAGCAGTTCTTC. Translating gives CSVWLGREQFF.

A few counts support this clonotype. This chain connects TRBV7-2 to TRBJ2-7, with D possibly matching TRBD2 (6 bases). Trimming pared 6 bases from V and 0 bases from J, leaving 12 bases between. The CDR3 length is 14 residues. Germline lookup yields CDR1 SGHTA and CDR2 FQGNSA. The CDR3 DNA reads TGTGCCAGCAGGAAGAGCGGGCTCTCCTACGAGCAGTACTTC. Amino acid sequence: CASRKSGLSYEQYF. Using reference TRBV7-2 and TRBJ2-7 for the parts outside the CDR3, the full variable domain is GAGVSQSPSNKVTEKGKDVELRCDPISGHTALYWYRQSLGQGLEFLIYFQGNSAPDKSGLPSDRFSAERTGGSVSTLTIQRTQQEDSAVYLCASRKSGLSYEQYFGPGTRLTVT.

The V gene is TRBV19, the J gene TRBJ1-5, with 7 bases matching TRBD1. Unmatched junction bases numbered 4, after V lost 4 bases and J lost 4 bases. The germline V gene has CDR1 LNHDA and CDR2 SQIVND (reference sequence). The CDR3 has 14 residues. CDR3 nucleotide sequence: TGTGCCAGTAGTACCCGGGACAGAAATCAGCCCCAGCATTTT. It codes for CASSTRDRNQPQHF. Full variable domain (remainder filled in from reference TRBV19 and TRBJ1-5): DGGITQSPKYLFRKEGQNVTLSCEQNLNHDAMYWYRQDPGQGLRLIYYSQIVNDFQKGDIAEGYSVSREKKESFPLTVTSAQKNPTAFYLCASSTRDRNQPQHFGDGTRLSIL.

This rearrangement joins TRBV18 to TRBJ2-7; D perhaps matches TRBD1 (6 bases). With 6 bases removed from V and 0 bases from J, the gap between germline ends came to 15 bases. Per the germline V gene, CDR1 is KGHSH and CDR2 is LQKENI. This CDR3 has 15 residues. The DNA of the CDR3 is TGTGCCAGCTCTCAAGACAGGCAACGCTCCTACGAGCAGTACTTC. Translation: CASSQDRQRSYEQYF.

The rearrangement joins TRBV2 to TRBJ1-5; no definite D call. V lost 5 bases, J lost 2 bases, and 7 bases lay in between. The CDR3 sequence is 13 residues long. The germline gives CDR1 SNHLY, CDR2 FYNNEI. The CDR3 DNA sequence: TGTGCCAGCAGTTCAGGAGGCAATCAGCCCCAGCATTTT. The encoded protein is CASSSGGNQPQHF. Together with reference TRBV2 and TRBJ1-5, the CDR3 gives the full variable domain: EPEVTQTPSHQVTQMGQEVILRCVPISNHLYFYWYRQILGQKVEFLVSFYNNEISEKSEIFDDQFSVERPDGSNFTLKIRSTKLEDSAMYFCASSSGGNQPQHFGDGTRLSIL.

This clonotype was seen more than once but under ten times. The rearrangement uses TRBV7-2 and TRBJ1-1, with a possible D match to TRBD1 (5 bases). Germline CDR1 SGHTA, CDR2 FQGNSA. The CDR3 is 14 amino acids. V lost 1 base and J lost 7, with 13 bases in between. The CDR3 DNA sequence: TGTGCCAGCAGCTTAGTGGGTTGGGGGGGTGAAGCTTTCTTT. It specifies CASSLVGWGGEAFF.

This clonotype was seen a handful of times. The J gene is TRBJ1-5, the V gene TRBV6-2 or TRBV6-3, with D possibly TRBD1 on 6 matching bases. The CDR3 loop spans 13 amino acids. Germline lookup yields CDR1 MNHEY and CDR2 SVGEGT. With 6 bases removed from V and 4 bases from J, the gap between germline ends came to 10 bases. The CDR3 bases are TGTGCCAGCAGACGACAGGAGAATCAGCCCCAGCATTTT. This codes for CASRRQENQPQHF.

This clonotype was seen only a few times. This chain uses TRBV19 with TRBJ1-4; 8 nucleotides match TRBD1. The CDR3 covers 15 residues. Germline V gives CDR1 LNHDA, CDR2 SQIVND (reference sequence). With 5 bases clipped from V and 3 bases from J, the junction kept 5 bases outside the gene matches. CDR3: CASSPRTGPNEKLFF. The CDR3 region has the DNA TGTGCCAGTAGTCCCCGGACAGGGCCTAATGAAAAACTGTTTTTT. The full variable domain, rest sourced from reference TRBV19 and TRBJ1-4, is DGGITQSPKYLFRKEGQNVTLSCEQNLNHDAMYWYRQDPGQGLRLIYYSQIVNDFQKGDIAEGYSVSREKKESFPLTVTSAQKNPTAFYLCASSPRTGPNEKLFFGSGTQLSVL.

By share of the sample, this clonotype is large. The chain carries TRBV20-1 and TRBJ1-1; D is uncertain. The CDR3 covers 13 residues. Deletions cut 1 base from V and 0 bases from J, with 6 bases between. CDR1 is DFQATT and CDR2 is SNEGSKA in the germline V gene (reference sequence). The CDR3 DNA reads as TGCAGTGCTAGAGCGGGAGTGAACACTGAAGCTTTCTTT. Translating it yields CSARAGVNTEAFF.

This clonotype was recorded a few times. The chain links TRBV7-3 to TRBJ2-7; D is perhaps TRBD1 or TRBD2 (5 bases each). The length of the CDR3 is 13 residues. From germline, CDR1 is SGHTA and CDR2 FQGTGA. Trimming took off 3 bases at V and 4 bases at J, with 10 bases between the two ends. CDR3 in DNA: TGTGCCAGCAGCTTGGGCAGGGAGTACGAGCAGTACTTC. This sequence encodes CASSLGREYEQYF.

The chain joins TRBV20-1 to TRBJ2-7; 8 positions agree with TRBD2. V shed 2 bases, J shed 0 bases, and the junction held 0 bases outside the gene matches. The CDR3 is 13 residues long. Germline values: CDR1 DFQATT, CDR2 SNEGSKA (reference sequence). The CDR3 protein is CSARTSGSYEQYF. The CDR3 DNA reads TGCAGTGCTAGAACTAGCGGCTCCTACGAGCAGTACTTC.

CDR3 amino acids: CASSFGTGGYEQYF. CDR3 bases: TGTGCCAGCAGCTTCGGGACAGGGGGCTACGAGCAGTACTTC. This chain joins TRBV7-9 and TRBJ2-7, with 11 bases matching TRBD1. Losses at the gene ends were 3 bases for V and 3 bases for J; bases not matched to a gene: 1. This CDR3 has 14 residues. The V gene's germline CDR1 is SEHNR and CDR2 FQNEAQ (reference sequence).

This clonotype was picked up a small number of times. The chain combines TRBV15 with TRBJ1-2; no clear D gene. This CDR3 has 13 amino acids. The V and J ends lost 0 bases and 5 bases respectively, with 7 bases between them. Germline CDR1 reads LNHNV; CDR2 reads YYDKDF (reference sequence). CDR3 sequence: CATSRDQTYGYTF. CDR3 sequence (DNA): TGTGCCACCAGCAGAGATCAGACGTATGGCTACACCTTC.

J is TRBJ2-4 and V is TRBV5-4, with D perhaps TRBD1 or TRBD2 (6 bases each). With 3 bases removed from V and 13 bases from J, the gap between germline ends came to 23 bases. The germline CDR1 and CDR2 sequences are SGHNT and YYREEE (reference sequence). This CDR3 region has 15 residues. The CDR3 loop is CASSSPPLSGAPQYF. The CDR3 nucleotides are TGTGCCAGCAGCTCACCCCCTCTCTCGGGGGCTCCCCAGTACTTC.

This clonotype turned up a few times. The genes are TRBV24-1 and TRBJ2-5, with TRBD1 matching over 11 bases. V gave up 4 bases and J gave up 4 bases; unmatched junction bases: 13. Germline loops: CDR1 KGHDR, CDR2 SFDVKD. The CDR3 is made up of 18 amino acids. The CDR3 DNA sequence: TGTGCCACCAGTGAGCCTGGGACAGGGGGAACCAGGGGAGAGACCCAGTACTTC. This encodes CATSEPGTGGTRGETQYF.

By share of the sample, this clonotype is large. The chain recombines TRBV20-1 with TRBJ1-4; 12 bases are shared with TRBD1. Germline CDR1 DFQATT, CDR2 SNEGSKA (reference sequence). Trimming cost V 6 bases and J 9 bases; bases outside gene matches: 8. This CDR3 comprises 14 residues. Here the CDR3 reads CSAHPGQGAKKLFF. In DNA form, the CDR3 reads TGCAGTGCACATCCGGGACAGGGGGCGAAAAAACTGTTTTTT.

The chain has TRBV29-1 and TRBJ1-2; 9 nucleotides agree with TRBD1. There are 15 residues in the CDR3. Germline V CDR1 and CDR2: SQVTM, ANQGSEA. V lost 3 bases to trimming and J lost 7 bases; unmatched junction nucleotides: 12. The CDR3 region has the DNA TGCAGCGTTGACCTACAGGGGGCGCCCGCATCTGGCTACACCTTC. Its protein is CSVDLQGAPASGYTF.